This T cell receptor beta chain was identified during a study of OX40 agonist ivuxolimab in advanced cancers. Overall study context: Anti-PD-1, anti-PD-L1 or anti-CTLA-4 therapy given earlier was allowed, and 30% to 45% had some.

The germline gives CDR1 SGHTS, CDR2 YDEGEE. Trimming removed 4 bases at V and 5 bases at J, with 7 bases between. The CDR3 spans 12 residues. Assay: immunoSEQ multiplex PCR; the TCRdb copy retains only in-frame clones and omits some. The table has 65,000 to 70,000 clones, roughly 73% seen once. This chain joins TRBV5-8 and TRBJ1-5; possibly TRBD1 for D (5 bases). The sample here was CD4+ or CD8+ T cells sorted from blood, taken in a trial of the OX40 agonist ivuxolimab. This sequence originates from an adult with an advanced solid tumor such as melanoma, head and neck, liver or kidney cancer. The CDR3: CASSLRDQPQHF. The CDR3 nucleotides are TGTGCCAGCAGCCTCAGGGATCAGCCCCAGCATTTT.